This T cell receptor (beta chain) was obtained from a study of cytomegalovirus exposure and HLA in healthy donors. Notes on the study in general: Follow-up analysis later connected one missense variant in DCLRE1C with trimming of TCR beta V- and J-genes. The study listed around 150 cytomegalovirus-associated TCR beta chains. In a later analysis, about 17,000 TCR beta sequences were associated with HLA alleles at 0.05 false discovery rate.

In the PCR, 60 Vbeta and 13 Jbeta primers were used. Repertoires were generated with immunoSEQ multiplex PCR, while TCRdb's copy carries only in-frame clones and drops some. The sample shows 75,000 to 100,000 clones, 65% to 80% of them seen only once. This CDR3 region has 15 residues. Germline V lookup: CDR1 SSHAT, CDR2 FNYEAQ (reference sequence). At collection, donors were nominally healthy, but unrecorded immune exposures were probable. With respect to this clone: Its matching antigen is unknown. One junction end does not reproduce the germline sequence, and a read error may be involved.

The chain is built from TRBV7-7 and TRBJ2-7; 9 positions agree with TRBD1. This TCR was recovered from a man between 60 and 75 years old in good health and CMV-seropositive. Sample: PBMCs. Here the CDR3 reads CASSLQTGGDYEQYF. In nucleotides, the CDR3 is TGTGCTAGCAGCCTACAGACAGGGGGAGACTACGAGCAGTACTTC.